This is a list of T cell receptor beta chains from one sample in a study of cytotoxic CD8 clonotypes in ibrutinib-treated CLL. Libraries were prepared by immunoSEQ multiplex PCR; TCRdb keeps only in-frame clonotypes and omits some of them. Seen here are about 160,000 clones, 70% to 90% observed once, and the top ten hold over 2.5%. The starting material was PBMCs, obtained at disease progression, from a patient treated with ibrutinib. The receptors originated from a human donor with chronic lymphocytic leukemia. Each CDR3 is given without its conserved first and last residue. Each record gives: D gene, V gene, CDR3 length, CDR3 protein. The D gene is left open where the match is weak.

.	TRBV5-6	11	ASSVQENTEAF
.	TRBV7-2	16	ASSKGALQGKMNTEAF
TRBD1	TRBV11-3	12	ASSFPGQSYEQY
.	TRBV2	13	ASSRDIGGQETQY
TRBD1	TRBV29-1	13	SVDRRTGSIGEQY
.	TRBV11-3	12	ASSVGRGNFLAF
TRBD2	TRBV6-1	15	ASSVGGGVVIRETQY
.	TRBV19	11	ASSTRTGGGYT
.	TRBV6-4	11	ASSAQGGQPQH
.	TRBV5-8	14	ASGTGGGGFNQPQH
TRBD1	TRBV6-5	13	ASSYSGTGYVEQF
.	TRBV7-8	10	ASSHLRETQY
TRBD1	TRBV9	14	ASSVIIQGALDTQY
TRBD1	TRBV27	13	ASNFWDRSRNEQF
TRBD2	TRBV11-3	13	ASSSASGRGYEQY
.	TRBV9	14	ASSADGSPPNEKLF
.	TRBV30	11	AWSAYTGLEAF
.	TRBV5-1	12	ASSLGLSSYEQY
.	TRBV9	11	ASSPAKNTEAF
TRBD1	TRBV29-1	11	SALTGLKTEAF
.	TRBV30	11	AWSVQGSGEQY
TRBD1	TRBV7-6	13	ASSPGTGGFHEQY
TRBD1	TRBV10-3	12	AITQGQTYYEQY
.	TRBV18	13	ASSPTDSSNTEAF
TRBD1	TRBV5-1	12	ASSGQGPYNEQF
.	TRBV2	9	ASNSAGSAF
TRBD2	TRBV6-4	14	ASSAGTSRSTDTQY
.	TRBV6-5	14	ASSYSGLLTASGYT